The sequence of this T cell receptor (beta chain) was determined in a study of cytomegalovirus exposure and HLA in healthy donors. About the research overall: HLA-typed donors contributed about 85 million unique TCRs, which were held in an early data release. General study findings and limits: The records held CMV serostatus as the only immune exposure information. Earlier analysis found most TCR beta V segments productive about 87% or about 30% of the time.

This clone was counted between two and nine times. Its antigen is currently unknown. This PCR relied on a set of 60 Vbeta primers and 13 Jbeta primers. The assay was immunoSEQ multiplex PCR, and TCRdb's table has in-frame clones only and misses some. The table records 95,000 to 110,000 clones, around 74% of them present only once. The V and J ends lost 8 bases and 4 bases respectively, with 11 bases between them. The CDR3 runs 12 residues. CDR1 is SNHLY, CDR2 FYNNEI, per germline. The gene calls are TRBV2 and TRBJ1-1, with D uncertain. Sequencing input: PBMCs. This receptor was identified in a woman aged 40 to 50 in good health and CMV-seropositive. The CDR3 DNA reads TGTGCCAGCTTGTATGCGGGCACTGAAGCTTTCTTT. Its protein product is CASLYAGTEAFF.